A single sample gave rise to the 27 T cell receptor beta chains below, sequenced in a study of human T cells and chemical hapten exposure. MiXCR, applied by TCRdb to the RACE reads, yields one record per CDR3 protein. The table lists 25,000 to 35,000 distinct CDR3 sequences, about 5.6% of them singletons. As for time point: patch test 3, about 24 weeks after DPC sensitization. Treatment given: therapeutic diphenylcyclopropenone sensitization with weekly scalp DPC. Sequenced material: whole blood, taken in connection with sensitization to the hapten diphenylcyclopropenone (DPC). Receptor source: a man aged 25-40 years with alopecia areata. Some clones in this sample may be carry-over from other donors' samples.

This clonotype has at least ten counts. The chain joins TRBV29-1 to TRBJ1-1; D gene uncertain. This CDR3 comprises 13 residues. Germline V gene lookup returns CDR1 SQVTM and CDR2 ANQGSEA. V lost 5 bases, J lost 1 base, and 11 bases lay in between. The CDR3: CSVSLMQNTEAFF. CDR3 in DNA: TGCAGCGTTTCCCTAATGCAGAACACTGAAGCTTTCTTT.

This clonotype has a count of ten or more. J is TRBJ2-5 and V is TRBV29-1; possible D gene TRBD1, 5 bases. The germline V and J ends were trimmed by 0 bases and 6 bases, with 17 bases remaining between them. The V gene's germline CDR1 is SQVTM and CDR2 ANQGSEA. The CDR3 spans 15 residues. The CDR3 DNA follows: TGCAGCGTTGAAGACCCCGGCAGGGTAGTGAAGACCCAGTACTTC. Amino acid sequence: CSVEDPGRVVKTQYF.

The genes are TRBV28 and TRBJ2-5; possible D gene TRBD2, 5 bases. With 4 bases removed from V and 7 bases from J, the gap between germline ends came to 19 bases. CDR1 is MDHEN, CDR2 SYDVKM, per germline. This CDR3 is built from 15 residues. As DNA, the CDR3 is TGTGCCAGCAGTTCCATCCTTCTAGCTAGGTTGACCCAGTACTTC. Translating gives CASSSILLARLTQYF.

This clonotype was seen repeatedly, ten times or more. The rearrangement joins TRBV3-1 to TRBJ1-6; no definite D call. V lost 0 bases, J lost 12 bases, and 9 bases lay in between. Germline values: CDR1 LGHDT, CDR2 YNNKEL (reference sequence). CDR3 size: 13 residues. The CDR3 nucleotides read TGTGCCAGCAGCCAAGATTTCGCCAAACCCCTCCACTTT. The encoded protein is CASSQDFAKPLHF.

Ten or more counts support this clonotype. This chain links TRBV18 with TRBJ2-1, with 9 bases aligning to TRBD2. V gave up 3 bases and J gave up 7 bases; unmatched junction bases: 13. Germline loops: CDR1 KGHSH, CDR2 LQKENI. The CDR3 sequence is 17 residues long. The CDR3 loop is CASSPTSPGTSRNEQFF. As DNA, the CDR3 is TGTGCCAGCTCACCCACCAGCCCCGGGACTAGCCGAAATGAGCAGTTCTTC.

This clonotype was counted ten times or more. The gene calls are TRBV21-1 and TRBJ1-1; the table gives TRBD1 as D, unverified against the DNA. TRBV21-1 is assigned pseudogene status. The CDR3 has 20 residues. In DNA form, the CDR3 reads TGTGCCAGCAGCAAAAGGGGAACAGGGGAGAGAACAGGGGAGAACACTGAAGCTTTCTTT. As protein: CASSKRGTGERTGENTEAFF.

This clonotype was seen repeatedly, ten times or more. The rearrangement uses TRBV12-3 or TRBV12-4 and TRBJ1-4; no clear D gene. The CDR3 spans 16 residues. With 6 bases removed from V and 7 bases from J, the gap between germline ends came to 21 bases. The CDR3 DNA sequence: TGTGCCAGCAGGCCCCAGGTTATCGGACTTAGTGAAAAACTGTTTTTT. Protein product: CASRPQVIGLSEKLFF.

This clonotype showed up many times. CDR3 coding DNA: TGTGCCAGCACCCGAGACAGAGCTCCTGGAAACACCATATATTTT. Protein sequence: CASTRDRAPGNTIYF. This chain links TRBV13 with TRBJ1-3; possible D gene TRBD1, 5 bases. V gave up 7 bases and J gave up 2 bases, with 15 bases separating them. This CDR3 comprises 15 residues. Germline assignment: CDR1 PRHDT and CDR2 FYEKMQ (reference sequence).

The table lists this clonotype with many counts. The genes are TRBV29-1 and TRBJ2-6, with D possibly TRBD2 on 6 matching bases. Germline CDR1 and CDR2: SQVTM and ANQGSEA. This CDR3 has 14 residues. The CDR3 DNA sequence: TGCGCTAAGTCGGAGGGGACTGGGGCCAACGTCCTGACTTTC. Translated: CAKSEGTGANVLTF.

There are many counts of this clonotype. The V gene is TRBV11-2, the J gene TRBJ2-7; D is undetermined. The CDR3 loop spans 14 amino acids. From germline, CDR1 is SGHAT and CDR2 FQNNGV. Between the trimmed V and J ends, which lost 3 bases and 3 bases, there was a span of 12 bases. CDR3 sequence: CASSLGNRNYEQYF. For the CDR3, the DNA is TGTGCCAGCAGCTTGGGGAACAGAAACTACGAGCAGTACTTC.

This clonotype was seen ten or more times. V usage is TRBV6-5 and J usage is TRBJ1-4; D gene unclear. With 3 bases removed from V and 0 bases from J, the gap between germline ends came to 11 bases. Germline CDR1 is MNHEY and CDR2 is SVGAGI. The CDR3 length is 16 residues. The CDR3 reads CASSYSGSATNEKLFF. DNA for the CDR3: TGTGCCAGCAGTTATTCGGGCAGCGCAACTAATGAAAAACTGTTTTTT.

Ten or more counts support this clonotype. The V gene is TRBV12-3 or TRBV12-4, the J gene TRBJ2-1; TRBD2 matches 8 bases. V lost 6 bases, J lost 5 bases, and 15 bases stayed unmatched. CDR3 size: 17 residues. CDR3: CASSRPLSGALHNEQFF. The CDR3, as DNA: TGTGCCAGCAGCCGACCACTTAGCGGGGCCCTCCACAATGAGCAGTTCTTC.

This clonotype was counted ten times or more. The chain has TRBV4-3 and TRBJ2-1, with D tentatively TRBD2 (6 bases). Germline V gene lookup returns CDR1 LGHNA and CDR2 YSLEER. This CDR3 contains 17 residues. Trimming pared 0 bases from V and 0 bases from J, leaving 12 bases between. CDR3 in DNA: TGCGCCAGCAGCCAAGACGTTTTCGGGAGCTCCTACAATGAGCAGTTCTTC. It specifies CASSQDVFGSSYNEQFF.

This clonotype was picked up many times. CDR3 protein: CSVAHRGDGYTF. The CDR3 DNA is TGCAGCGTTGCCCACAGGGGCGATGGCTACACCTTC. This chain links TRBV29-1 with TRBJ1-2; the match to TRBD1 covers 7 bases. The CDR3 totals 12 residues. Per germline, CDR1 SQVTM and CDR2 ANQGSEA. V was pared by 4 bases and J by 6 bases, with 5 bases of the junction left unmatched.

There are many counts of this clonotype. The CDR3 here is CASRNSRVGARQDNEQFF. The CDR3 DNA reads as TGTGCCAGCAGAAACTCGCGTGTGGGGGCAAGACAGGACAATGAGCAGTTCTTC. V gene TRBV7-9 combines with J gene TRBJ2-1; D is perhaps TRBD1 (6 bases). The V end lost 6 bases, the J end lost 5 bases, and 26 bases lay between the germline ends. The CDR3 runs 18 residues. The germline V gene encodes CDR1 SEHNR and CDR2 FQNEAQ (reference sequence).

Many counts were recorded for this clonotype. This chain links TRBV29-1 with TRBJ1-3; maybe TRBD1 (5 bases). The V gene's germline CDR1 is SQVTM and CDR2 ANQGSEA. The ends were cut back, 4 bases at V and 0 bases at J, with 10 bases in the middle. The CDR3 has 14 residues. The CDR3 DNA is TGCAGCGTTGGAGGGACGAGCTCTGGAAACACCATATATTTT. Translation gives CSVGGTSSGNTIYF.

There are many counts of this clonotype. The V and J genes are TRBV12-3 or TRBV12-4 and TRBJ2-1; D is unresolved. The CDR3 totals 11 residues. V was clipped by 3 bases and J by 6 bases, with 3 bases between them. CDR3 region: CASSFFNEQFF. CDR3 DNA sequence: TGTGCCAGCAGTTTCTTCAATGAGCAGTTCTTC.

In this sample, this clonotype turned up many times. The chain has TRBV29-1 and TRBJ1-2; D ambiguous. Trimming cost V 3 bases and J 4 bases, with 15 bases left between them. Germline loops: CDR1 SQVTM, CDR2 ANQGSEA. CDR3 length: 14 residues. The CDR3 here is CSVEGSGRGYGYTF. The CDR3 DNA reads TGCAGCGTTGAGGGTTCAGGCCGAGGCTATGGCTACACCTTC.

This clonotype was seen a single time. V gene TRBV2 combines with J gene TRBJ2-5; possible D gene TRBD2, 6 bases. The CDR3 loop spans 14 amino acids. The V gene lost 1 base and the J gene lost 7 bases, with 13 bases spanning the gap. The germline V gene encodes CDR1 SNHLY and CDR2 FYNNEI. The CDR3 sequence is CASSEGSSGVTQYF. CDR3 DNA sequence: TGTGCCAGCAGTGAAGGGAGCTCGGGGGTGACCCAGTACTTC.

Sample share makes this clonotype medium-sized. The rearrangement links TRBV12-3 or TRBV12-4 to TRBJ2-6; TRBD1 or TRBD2 may be the D gene (5 bases each). V was trimmed by 0 bases and J by 2 bases, leaving 8 bases between them. The CDR3 is 16 amino acids. The CDR3 reads CASSLAMGAGANVLTF. The CDR3 coding sequence is TGTGCCAGCAGTTTAGCGATGGGGGCTGGGGCCAACGTCCTGACTTTC.

At least ten counts were recorded for this clonotype. The CDR3 reads CASSQGSDEKLFF. In nucleotides, the CDR3 is TGTGCCAGCAGCCAAGGGTCCGATGAAAAACTGTTTTTT. J is TRBJ1-4 and V is TRBV13; the D is unclear. V was pared by 5 bases and J by 6 bases, with 10 bases between. Germline-derived CDR1 and CDR2 are PRHDT and FYEKMQ (reference sequence). The CDR3 runs to 13 residues.

This clonotype was seen ten or more times. The rearrangement links TRBV7-9 to TRBJ2-5; 7 nucleotides align to TRBD1. The CDR3 spans 15 residues. Germline V lookup: CDR1 SEHNR, CDR2 FQNEAQ (reference sequence). J lost 1 base, V lost 7 bases, and 9 bases had no gene match. The CDR3 nucleotides read TGTGCCAGCAAGGGTCCTCCAGGGGGCCAAGAGACCCAGTACTTC. Protein sequence: CASKGPPGGQETQYF.

This clonotype was recorded at least ten times. V and J are TRBV9 and TRBJ1-1; D perhaps matches TRBD1 (5 bases). The germline V gene encodes CDR1 SGDLS and CDR2 YYNGEE. CDR3 length equals 14 residues. Trimming stripped 4 bases from V and 2 bases from J, with 12 bases between. CDR3 sequence (DNA): TGTGCCAGCAGCAGTAAAGGGGCCAACACTGAAGCTTTCTTT. It encodes CASSSKGANTEAFF.

Ten or more counts support this clonotype. V is TRBV20-1 and J is TRBJ2-1, with a possible D match to TRBD1 (5 bases). Trimming took off 3 bases at V and 6 bases at J, with 15 bases between the two ends. This CDR3 comprises 14 residues. Per germline, CDR1 DFQATT and CDR2 SNEGSKA (reference sequence). The CDR3 sequence is CSARTREAGNEQFF. As DNA, the CDR3 is TGCAGTGCTAGGACCAGGGAAGCCGGCAATGAGCAGTTCTTC.

This clonotype showed up many times. This chain uses TRBV24-1 with TRBJ2-1; tentative D call: TRBD1 (5 bases). V lost 9 bases, J lost 0 bases, and 11 bases lay in between. Germline V CDR1 and CDR2: KGHDR, SFDVKD. This CDR3 spans 14 amino acids. Written as DNA, the CDR3 is TGTGCCACCGGGCAGGGCCCCTCCTACAATGAGCAGTTCTTC. Translated: CATGQGPSYNEQFF.

Many counts were recorded for this clonotype. The rearrangement uses TRBV29-1 and TRBJ2-7, with D tentatively TRBD1 (5 bases). The V and J ends lost 2 bases and 0 bases respectively, with 14 bases between them. The CDR3 loop spans 15 amino acids. The germline CDR1 and CDR2 sequences are SQVTM and ANQGSEA. CDR3: CSVESDTSSSYEQYF. CDR3 nucleotides: TGCAGCGTTGAATCGGACACCTCCAGCTCCTACGAGCAGTACTTC.

This clonotype was seen ten or more times. The gene calls are TRBV5-4 and TRBJ2-5; 8 bases match TRBD2. Per germline, CDR1 SGHNT and CDR2 YYREEE (reference sequence). The CDR3 runs to 13 residues. Trimming removed 9 bases from V and 5 bases from J; junction bases left unmatched: 9. The CDR3 is CATPGGDLETQYF. The CDR3 nucleotides are TGTGCCACGCCGGGAGGGGACTTGGAGACCCAGTACTTC.